The rows below give T cell receptor beta chains drawn from one sample of a study of T cell repertoires in cytomegalovirus infection. MiXCR, run by TCRdb on the reads, gives a single entry per CDR3 protein. The sample shows about 320,000 distinct CDR3 sequences, around 9.5% of them seen only once. Sequences were obtained from PBMCs. Receptor source: a human donor in good health (CMV status not recorded). Some clones in this sample may be carry-over from other donors' samples. Both conserved end residues are part of each CDR3. The D gene is left open where the match is weak. Clone size is given for some rows only: seen once, a few or many times, or a class if the clone is expanded.

.,many,TRBV7-2,TRBJ1-4,CASSLAGARGEKLFF,TGTGCCAGCAGCTTAGCCGGGGCTCGCGGTGAAAAACTGTTTTTT
.,.,TRBV30,TRBJ2-5,CAWSVRGQETQYF,TGTGCCTGGAGTGTACGGGGCCAAGAGACCCAGTACTTC
.,few,TRBV20-1,TRBJ1-4,CSARGQNEKLFF,TGCAGTGCTAGAGGACAGAATGAAAAACTGTTTTTT
.,.,TRBV5-1,TRBJ2-4,CASSFDRRTFQYF,TGCGCCAGCAGCTTTGATCGGAGGACTTTTCAGTACTTC
.,few,TRBV5-3,TRBJ2-7,CASSQVPSAYEQYF,TGTGCCAGCAGCCAGGTCCCGAGCGCCTACGAGCAGTACTTC
TRBD2,many,TRBV10-2,TRBJ2-7,CASVPGLALREQYF,TGCGCCAGCGTCCCGGGACTAGCCTTGCGCGAGCAGTACTTC
TRBD1,few,TRBV20-1,TRBJ1-6,CSAREGQSYSPLHF,TGCAGTGCTAGGGAGGGACAGTCCTATTCACCCCTCCACTTT
.,many,TRBV28,TRBJ1-2,CASSPPGATPPWRYTF,TGTGCCAGCAGTCCCCCAGGGGCGACTCCTCCGTGGCGCTACACCTTC
.,many,TRBV7-2,TRBJ1-1,CASSPSLVNTEAFF,TGTGCCAGCAGCCCATCCCTCGTGAACACTGAAGCTTTCTTT
.,few,TRBV6-2/TRBV6-3,TRBJ1-1,CASSYPRRDTEAFF,TGTGCCAGCAGTTATCCAAGAAGGGACACTGAAGCTTTCTTT
TRBD2,many,TRBV7-8,TRBJ2-5,CASSRAGSGGVQETQYF,TGTGCCAGCAGCAGAGCGGGTAGCGGGGGTGTCCAAGAGACCCAGTACTTC
TRBD1,few,TRBV6-2/TRBV6-3,TRBJ2-6,CASWTGGSGANVLTF,TGTGCCAGCTGGACAGGGGGCTCTGGGGCCAACGTCCTGACTTTC
TRBD2,many,TRBV27,TRBJ2-1,CASSLLAGARDEQFF,TGTGCCAGCAGTTTGCTAGCGGGGGCCAGGGATGAGCAGTTCTTC
TRBD1,.,TRBV11-3,TRBJ2-1,CARSLDRGLYNEQFF,TGTGCCAGAAGCTTAGACAGGGGTCTCTACAATGAGCAGTTCTTC
TRBD1,many,TRBV7-8,TRBJ2-5,CASSLRTGKEDETQYF,TGTGCCAGCAGCCTAAGGACAGGGAAAGAGGACGAGACCCAGTACTTC
TRBD2,few,TRBV3-1,TRBJ2-7,CASSPRGGLRSSYEQYF,TGTGCCAGCAGCCCCCGGGGGGGTCTCCGAAGCTCCTACGAGCAGTACTTC
.,few,TRBV25-1,TRBJ1-6,CASSEGGRVGSPLHF,TGTGCCAGCAGTGAGGGCGGAAGGGTCGGATCACCCCTCCACTTT
TRBD2,many,TRBV7-2,TRBJ2-3,CASSLDLLAGGGDTQYF,TGTGCCAGCAGCTTAGATCTTTTGGCGGGGGGCGGAGATACGCAGTATTTT
.,many,TRBV7-2,TRBJ2-4,CASSLEPGWGNIQYF,TGTGCCAGCAGCTTAGAGCCGGGATGGGGAAACATTCAGTACTTC
TRBD1,.,TRBV6-5,TRBJ1-4,CASSYSQGSFNEKLFF,TGTGCCAGCAGTTACTCACAGGGGTCCTTTAATGAAAAACTGTTTTTT
.,.,TRBV25-1,TRBJ2-1,CASSKWESAYNEQFF,TGTGCCAGCAGTAAGTGGGAATCTGCCTACAATGAGCAGTTCTTC
.,many,TRBV7-2,TRBJ1-1,CASSLLRGRTEAFF,TGTGCCAGCAGCTTATTAAGGGGAAGGACTGAAGCTTTCTTT
.,.,TRBV10-3,TRBJ1-5,CAIRPNRVGTNQPQHF,TGTGCCATCAGACCTAACAGGGTCGGGACCAATCAGCCCCAGCATTTT
.,.,TRBV29-1,TRBJ2-7,CSVAGARPNLYEQYF,TGCAGCGTTGCGGGGGCGCGGCCGAACCTCTACGAGCAGTACTTC
.,few,TRBV10-3,TRBJ2-3,CAISESGRDTQYF,TGTGCCATCAGTGAGTCGGGGAGAGATACGCAGTATTTT
.,many,TRBV28,TRBJ1-2,CASSLRAYGYTF,TGTGCCAGCAGTTTAAGGGCCTATGGCTACACCTTC
.,.,TRBV7-2,TRBJ2-3,CASSLSPTSPDTQYF,TGTGCCAGCAGCCTGTCGCCAACTAGCCCAGATACGCAGTATTTT
.,.,TRBV6-1,TRBJ2-3,CASSVMDTQYF,TGTGCCAGCAGTGTTATGGATACGCAGTATTTT
.,.,TRBV10-3,TRBJ2-6,CAISEQLQTVLTF,TGTGCCATCAGTGAGCAGCTCCAAACCGTCCTGACTTTC
.,many,TRBV6-2/TRBV6-3,TRBJ1-2,CASSYTPGTSSGYTF,TGTGCCAGCAGTTACACACCCGGGACGTCGAGCGGCTACACCTTC
TRBD2,.,TRBV7-2,TRBJ2-7,CASRRRTSGSLQYF,TGTGCCAGCAGACGGAGGACTAGCGGGAGTTTGCAGTACTTC
TRBD1,.,TRBV10-3,TRBJ1-4,CAISVGQGASPLFF,TGTGCCATCTCGGTGGGTCAGGGGGCCTCTCCCCTGTTTTTT
.,few,TRBV28,TRBJ2-5,CASSPGQVRSQYF,TGTGCCAGCAGTCCCGGGCAGGTCAGATCCCAGTACTTC
TRBD1,many,TRBV4-3,TRBJ2-7,CASSQTQGITYEQYF,TGCGCCAGCAGCCAAACACAGGGGATCACCTACGAGCAGTACTTC
TRBD1,many,TRBV28,TRBJ2-5,CASTTGGLETQYF,TGTGCCAGCACCACAGGGGGCTTGGAGACCCAGTACTTC
.,many,TRBV4-2,TRBJ1-1,CASSPTELLVNTEAFF,TGTGCCAGCAGCCCGACCGAATTACTAGTGAACACTGAAGCTTTCTTT
.,few,TRBV6-2/TRBV6-3,TRBJ1-1,CASSKATGVRTEAFF,TGTGCCAGCAGCAAGGCCACAGGAGTTCGCACTGAAGCTTTCTTT
TRBD1,many,TRBV7-8,TRBJ2-1,CASSLDRGNYNEQFF,TGTGCCAGCAGCCTGGACAGGGGTAACTACAATGAGCAGTTCTTC
TRBD1,.,TRBV20-1,TRBJ1-5,CSAREWGQGDQPQHF,TGCAGTGCTAGAGAGTGGGGACAGGGTGATCAGCCCCAGCATTTT
TRBD1,many,TRBV28,TRBJ1-4,CASSRDRVIEKLFF,TGTGCCAGCAGCAGGGACAGGGTTATTGAAAAACTGTTTTTT
.,few,TRBV7-2,TRBJ2-7,CASSLEVGPYEQYF,TGTGCCAGCAGCTTAGAGGTCGGTCCCTACGAGCAGTACTTC
.,.,TRBV7-9,TRBJ1-2,CASSRATGPDYGYTF,TGTGCCAGCAGCCGCGCTACAGGGCCGGACTATGGCTACACCTTC
TRBD1,many,TRBV25-1,TRBJ2-1,CASSDSTGTGPADEQFF,TGTGCCAGCAGTGATTCAACCGGGACAGGGCCAGCCGATGAGCAGTTCTTC
.,many,TRBV7-2,TRBJ2-5,CASSSRRAETQYF,TGTGCCAGCAGCTCCCGCAGGGCAGAGACCCAGTACTTC
.,few,TRBV5-3,TRBJ2-7,CASSRGGGVDNEQYF,TGTGCCAGCAGCCGGGGAGGGGGCGTCGACAACGAGCAGTACTTC
TRBD2,.,TRBV20-1,TRBJ2-2,CSAPERGKNTGELFF,TGCAGTGCCCCCGAGCGGGGGAAGAACACCGGGGAGCTGTTTTTT
.,.,TRBV28,TRBJ2-7,CASSLYSENEQYF,TGTGCCAGCAGTTTATATTCCGAAAACGAGCAGTACTTC
TRBD2,few,TRBV19,TRBJ2-1,CASSGTSGFGEQFF,TGTGCCAGTAGTGGGACTAGCGGGTTTGGTGAGCAGTTCTTC
.,.,TRBV4-2,TRBJ1-6,CASSQPGPQYNSPLHF,TGTGCCAGCAGCCAACCGGGACCCCAATATAATTCACCCCTCCACTTT
.,few,TRBV5-3,TRBJ2-5,CASSLAAVETQYF,TGTGCCAGCAGCTTGGCCGCAGTTGAGACCCAGTACTTC
TRBD2,.,TRBV9,TRBJ2-2,CASSPSGLAGTGELFF,TGTGCCAGCAGCCCGTCGGGACTAGCGGGGACCGGGGAGCTGTTTTTT
.,few,TRBV20-1,TRBJ1-5,CSARDRGRGNQPQHF,TGCAGTGCTAGAGATCGGGGGAGAGGGAATCAGCCCCAGCATTTT